This T cell receptor beta chain was identified in a study of Siglec-9 on CD8 T cells in melanoma (dated by TCRdb to between 2018 and 2021). Regarding the complete study: Siglec-9 expression on CD8+ T cells and the role of Siglec-9 in regulating T cells in the melanoma tumor microenvironment were investigated in the study. Beyond this particular receptor, the publication reports: An effector memory CD8+ T-cell subset that appeared to accumulate within melanoma tumors was reported to be marked and regulated by Siglec-9.

Of note for this clone: Its cognate antigen has yet to be identified. Base qualities are not at hand, and no much larger clone is one base apart.

The receptor library was made with the immunoSEQ multiplex PCR assay. Drawn from immuneACCESS, this table holds only the in-frame rearrangements with V and J called that TCRdb kept. Clones are partly lost; checked studies trace under half to an unresolved V gene and leave the rest unexplained. The sample includes 30,000 to 45,000 clones, with around 82% observed a single time. The ten largest make up around 1.7% of the sample. Its CDR3 holds 17 amino acids, cysteine through phenylalanine. Only the CDR3 region is kept as DNA, spanning 51 bases read in frame from base 1. V sheds 2 bases and J sheds 0 bases, leaving 17 bases between their ends. Per the germline V gene (reference sequence), MNHEY is the CDR1 and SMNVEV is the CDR2.

This clonotype originated in a human donor in good health. The material sequenced was Siglec-9- CD8+ T cells sorted from blood. Read against the paper, the sample's cell subset or site label means: CD8 T cells lacking Siglec-9. This receptor chain uses TRBV27 and TRBJ2-7; TRBD1 is a possible D gene, resting on 6 matching bases. The nucleotide sequence is given as TGTGCCAGCAGTTTAGTAGGGACGGGACAATACTCCTACGAGCAGTACTTC. It translates as CASSLVGTGQYSYEQYF.